This TCR beta chain appears in the sequencing data of a study of T cell responses to AZD1222 COVID-19 vaccine. Of note for this clone: Its antigen is as yet unknown.

TCRdb keeps only in-frame clones here, not all; method: immunoSEQ multiplex PCR. This table has roughly 120,000 clones, around 90% appearing once. Study results and limitations: There were repertoire samples only from the period after the peak T cell response. Spike-specific TCR breadth rose after two AZD1222 doses, and depth rose as well. Donors were largely white British and mainly female; clonal diversity was possibly underestimated. At baseline, seropositivity was found in only 5 to 7 AZD1222 recipients.

The CDR3 is 15 amino acids. Germline CDR1 and CDR2: MNHEY and SVGAGI. V lost 2 bases and J lost 1; bases outside the gene matches: 2. Sample: peripheral blood, taken 28 days after the second dose of the MenACWY control vaccine. The source is an adult who received the MenACWY meningococcal vaccine as a control. This chain connects TRBV6-5 to TRBJ2-7, with 10 bases that match TRBD1. CDR3 sequence reads: CASSYRDRGSYEQYF. The CDR3 DNA follows: TGTGCCAGCAGTTACCGGGACAGGGGATCCTACGAGCAGTACTTC.